The 4 T cell receptor beta chains reported below all come from one sample, sequenced in a study of Ad26.COV2.S vaccination and SARS-CoV-2 variants. The treatment: about 20 received Ad26.COV2.S at low or high dose, single or two shots; about five received placebo; per-sample allocation not given. Collection of the samples took place on day 63 after the first injection of vaccine or placebo. Libraries were prepared by immunoSEQ multiplex PCR; TCRdb keeps only in-frame clonotypes and omits some of them. Of a few hundred thousand clones in the sample, roughly 85% are singletons; the top ten hold about 8%. This specimen was peripheral blood, taken in a trial of Ad26.COV2.S vaccine versus placebo. The receptors shown here come from a person aged 18-65 years who received the Ad26.COV2.S COVID-19 vaccine or a placebo.

This clone was counted a single time. V and J are TRBV15 and TRBJ2-3, with 10 nucleotides matching TRBD2. In germline, CDR1 is LNHNV, CDR2 YYDKDF (reference sequence). V lost 5 bases, J lost 1 base, and 6 bases stayed unmatched. The CDR3 contains 16 residues. The CDR3 is CATSEAGGLGTDTQYF. The CDR3 nucleotides are TGTGCCACCAGCGAAGCGGGAGGGCTGGGCACAGATACGCAGTATTTT.

As DNA, the CDR3 is TGTGCCAGCAGCCAAGAACGAGGGGGCGGCAAACTGTTTTTT. Amino acid sequence: CASSQERGGGKLFF. The chain joins TRBV3-1 (or the pseudogene TRBV3-2) to TRBJ1-4, with TRBD1 identical over 7 bases. The germline gives CDR1 LGHDT, CDR2 YNNKEL (reference sequence). The CDR3 runs to 14 residues. V shed 0 bases, J shed 11 bases, and the junction held 6 bases outside the gene matches.

The rearrangement uses TRBV7-2 and TRBJ2-5; tentative D call: TRBD2 (6 bases). V was cut by 5 bases and J by 5 bases, with 12 bases left in between. Germline CDR1 and CDR2: SGHTA and FQGNSA. This CDR3 is 13 amino acids long. The CDR3 region is CASSVRREETQYF. CDR3 DNA sequence: TGTGCCAGCAGCGTAAGGAGGGAGGAGACCCAGTACTTC.

With regard to this clone: One end of the junction varies from germline; a read error may be responsible. The chain uses TRBV4-2 and TRBJ2-3; D is undetermined. The CDR3 spans 13 residues. Germline V lookup: CDR1 LGHNA, CDR2 YNFKEQ. The CDR3 nucleotides read TGTGCCAGCAGCCAAGACAACCTACATACGCCGTATTTT. This encodes CASSQDNLHTPYF.